These T cell receptor beta chains were read from a single sample in a study of T cells in Graves' hyperthyroidism and ophthalmopathy. TCRdb re-called the multiplex PCR reads with MiXCR, one entry per CDR3 protein. The sample lists approximately 700,000 distinct CDR3 sequences; less than 20% were seen once. The sample taken for sequencing was blood. The receptors stem from a man aged 18-30 years with Graves' hyperthyroidism. Both conserved end residues are part of each CDR3. A D gene is named only where the DNA matches it firmly. Only part of the rows carry a size: once, few, many, or a class if the clone is expanded.

>few|TRBV5-1|.|TRBJ1-6
TGCGCCAGCAGGGACACCGGTAATTCACCCCTCCACTTT
CASRDTGNSPLHF
>.|TRBV4-2|TRBD2|TRBJ2-1
TGTGCCAGCAGCCAGCTAGCGGAGGACAATGAGCAGTTCTTC
CASSQLAEDNEQFF
>.|TRBV6-1|.|TRBJ2-1
TGTGCCAGCAGTGACCCGGGACTCCCTAACAATGAGCAGTTCTTC
CASSDPGLPNNEQFF
>many|TRBV11-3|TRBD2|TRBJ2-7
TGTGCCAGCAGCTCCCTAGGAACTAGCGGGCAGTCATACGAGCAGTACTTC
CASSSLGTSGQSYEQYF
>.|TRBV6-2/TRBV6-3|TRBD1|TRBJ2-7
TGTGCCAGCAGTTTCCCCCAAGGGGGCAACTACGAGCAGTACTTC
CASSFPQGGNYEQYF
>many|TRBV4-1|TRBD1|TRBJ2-5
TGCGCCAGCAGCCTAGGGACAGGGGGTTCGGAGACCCAGTACTTC
CASSLGTGGSETQYF
>.|TRBV20-1|.|TRBJ2-4
TGCAGTGCTGGATCTACTAGCCGGGGAAACATTCAGTACTTC
CSAGSTSRGNIQYF
>.|TRBV7-2|.|TRBJ1-4
TGTGCCAGCAGCAACCGACGTGGTACTAATGAAAAACTGTTTTTT
CASSNRRGTNEKLFF
>.|TRBV11-1|.|TRBJ1-1
TGTGCCAGCAGCTATGTTTCAGGGATGAACACTGAAGCTTTCTTT
CASSYVSGMNTEAFF
>many|TRBV28|TRBD1|TRBJ2-7
TGTGCCAGCAACCCCGGGACAGAGTCCTACGAGCAGTACTTC
CASNPGTESYEQYF
>many|TRBV7-9|TRBD2|TRBJ2-1
TGTGCCAGCAGCGGAACTAGCGGGGTCAGCTCCTACAATGAGCAGTTCTTC
CASSGTSGVSSYNEQFF
>few|TRBV6-1|TRBD2|TRBJ2-1
TGTGCCAGCAGCCCCCCGGGACTAGTCAACAATGAGCAGTTCTTC
CASSPPGLVNNEQFF
>.|TRBV28|.|TRBJ1-1
TGTGCCAGCAGGCTATTACACCAAGAAGCTTTCTTT
CASRLLHQEAFF
>many|TRBV2|.|TRBJ2-1
TGTGCCAGCAGTGTAGGGGCCCTCCGGGCGGGTGAGCAGTTCTTC
CASSVGALRAGEQFF
>many|TRBV29-1|TRBD2|TRBJ2-7
TGCAGCGTTGCACTAGCGGGCTCCTACGAGCAGTACTTC
CSVALAGSYEQYF
>few|TRBV29-1|.|TRBJ1-5
TGCAGCGTTGTCGGGGACAATCAGCCCCAGCATTTT
CSVVGDNQPQHF
>.|TRBV12-3/TRBV12-4|.|TRBJ2-1
TGTACCAGCAGTCTTTTTAGGGTAAATGAGCAGTTCTTC
CTSSLFRVNEQFF
>.|TRBV6-2/TRBV6-3|.|TRBJ1-1
TGTGCCAGCAGTCCGCACCCCACTGAAGCTTTCTTT
CASSPHPTEAFF
>.|TRBV20-1|.|TRBJ2-7
TGCAGTGCTAGGGGGAGCACCGCCGAGCAGTACTTC
CSARGSTAEQYF
>.|TRBV25-1|TRBD1|TRBJ2-4
TGTGCCAGCAATGGACAGGGGTCAAACATTCAGTACTTC
CASNGQGSNIQYF
>many|TRBV29-1|.|TRBJ1-1
TGCAGCGTTGTGGTCGAAGGAGCGGACACTGAAGCTTTCTTT
CSVVVEGADTEAFF
>many|TRBV2|.|TRBJ2-7
TGTGCCAGCAGGGAATTTTCTCTAGCGAGTAGCTCCTACGAGCAGTACTTC
CASREFSLASSSYEQYF
>few|TRBV6-2/TRBV6-3|.|TRBJ2-3
TGTGCCAGCAGAGGGACTCACAATACGCAGTATTTT
CASRGTHNTQYF
>many|TRBV27|.|TRBJ2-7
TGTGCCAGCAGTTTATGGGGGACCTCCTACGAGCAGTACTTC
CASSLWGTSYEQYF
>many|TRBV4-2|.|TRBJ2-1
TGTGCCAGCAGCCAAGACAACCTCTCCTACAATGAGCAGTTCTTC
CASSQDNLSYNEQFF
>.|TRBV7-6|TRBD2|TRBJ2-1
TGTGCCAGCAGCTCTGGACTAGCTCCCCACAATGAGCAGTTCTTC
CASSSGLAPHNEQFF
>.|TRBV7-3|.|TRBJ1-6
TGTGCCAGCAGCTTAAGTGGCGGAGATTCACCCCTCCACTTT
CASSLSGGDSPLHF
>many|TRBV30|TRBD2|TRBJ2-3
TGTGCCTCGTCCACTAGCGGATATACCTCTAGCACAGATACGCAGTATTTT
CASSTSGYTSSTDTQYF
>.|TRBV12-3/TRBV12-4|.|TRBJ2-3
TGTGCCAGCAGCGGGACAAGAACCACAGATACGCAGTATTTT
CASSGTRTTDTQYF
>many|TRBV12-3/TRBV12-4|.|TRBJ2-1
TGTGCCAGCACCACCCCAGGCGGCTCCTACAATGAGCAGTTCTTC
CASTTPGGSYNEQFF
>many|TRBV28|.|TRBJ2-5
TGTGCCAGCAGTTTCGACCAGTACTTC
CASSFDQYF
>many|TRBV10-3|TRBD2|TRBJ2-7
TGTGCCATCATGGGGACGGGACTAAACTACGAGCAGTACTTC
CAIMGTGLNYEQYF
>many|TRBV5-4|.|TRBJ2-6
TGTGCCAGCAGCTGGTACAGCAACTCTGGGGCCAACGTCCTGACTTTC
CASSWYSNSGANVLTF
>.|TRBV5-8|.|TRBJ2-4
TGTGCCAGCAGCTTGCTGCACGGAGTCAAAAACATTCAGTACTTC
CASSLLHGVKNIQYF
>many|TRBV5-1|.|TRBJ1-1
TGCGCCACCCGAGACGGAAACATGAACACTGAAGCTTTCTTT
CATRDGNMNTEAFF
>few|TRBV3-1|.|TRBJ2-1
TGTGCCAGCAGCTCCGGACTCTTTATGAGGAATGAGCAGTTCTTC
CASSSGLFMRNEQFF
>many|TRBV28|.|TRBJ2-5
TGTGCCAGCAGTTTATGGGGAATCCAAGAGACCCAGTACTTC
CASSLWGIQETQYF
>few|TRBV27|TRBD2|TRBJ2-3
TGTGCCAGCAGGTTGGTTGGGGGGGGCACAGATACGCAGTATTTT
CASRLVGGGTDTQYF
>many|TRBV6-1|.|TRBJ2-7
TGTGCCAGCATCCAGGATGGGGGGTCCCCCTACTACGAGCAGTACTTC
CASIQDGGSPYYEQYF
>.|TRBV18|.|TRBJ2-7
TGTGCCAGCTCACGCCTGATGAGCTTCCCCCCCTACGAGCAGTACTTC
CASSRLMSFPPYEQYF
>.|TRBV3-1|.|TRBJ2-6
TGTGCCAGCAGCTATACGGGACTCTTCTCTGGGGCCAACGTCCTGACTTTC
CASSYTGLFSGANVLTF
>few|TRBV7-9|.|TRBJ1-3
TGTGCCAGCAGCCGGCCGGCCTCTGGAAACACCATATATTTT
CASSRPASGNTIYF
>once|TRBV15|.|TRBJ2-7
TGTGCCACCAGCACGACAGGAGCCTACGAGCAGTACTTC
CATSTTGAYEQYF